Reported below is one T cell receptor (beta chain). Methods used by the authors: For nucleated cells, counts were estimated from reference gene primer amplification. Profiled with immunoSEQ multiplex PCR; TCRdb holds only in-frame clones, not every one. Clone size and V and J calls were adopted from that table, with D and trimming inferred from the DNA. Of more than 150,000 clones in the sample, 70% to 85% were seen once. These data belong to a study of blood T cell repertoires in COVID-19. About the study: T cells, B-cell-depleted T cells, or PBMCs provided the cDNA or gDNA that served as material.

Clinical histories supplied by participants themselves formed the basis of cohort assignment. Cohort 3 recovery required two negative PCRs, clearance, or symptom resolution. The V segment lost 5 bases and the J segment 0 bases; nucleotides outside the gene matches: 5. From germline, CDR1 is MDHEN and CDR2 SYDVKM. The CDR3 length is 15 residues. V and J are TRBV28 and TRBJ2-7; 9 bases line up with TRBD1. The clonotype originates from a woman in her fifties or sixties who had recovered from COVID-19. The sample consisted of PBMCs or T cells enriched from blood (not recorded which). For the CDR3, the DNA is TGTGCCAGCAGTGCTCCGGGACAGGGCTCCTACGAGCAGTACTTC. Translating it yields CASSAPGQGSYEQYF.